This T cell receptor beta chain was sequenced in a study of blood T cells in healthy people across ages. Findings of the study overall: Naive T cell percentage and TCR beta diversity correlated strongly.

The CDR3 consists of 12 residues. CDR1 KGHDR and CDR2 SFDVKD come from the germline V gene. V was cut by 1 base and J by 7 bases, with 6 bases left in between. On this clonotype itself: No antigen is known for it.

A J-beta primer mix and a sample-barcoded 5' primer were used in a second PCR of roughly 6 to 11 cycles. MiXCR, applied by TCRdb to the 5' RACE reads, yields one record per CDR3 protein. The data show around 1,700,000 distinct CDR3 sequences, with 28% seen just once and about 7.7% held by the top ten. Sequencing was carried out using blood. The chain links TRBV24-1 to TRBJ2-5; unclear D gene. The receptor's source is a woman aged 25 to 39 in good health. The CDR3 DNA sequence: TGTGCCACCAGTGATTTCATGGGGACCCAGTACTTC. It encodes CATSDFMGTQYF.